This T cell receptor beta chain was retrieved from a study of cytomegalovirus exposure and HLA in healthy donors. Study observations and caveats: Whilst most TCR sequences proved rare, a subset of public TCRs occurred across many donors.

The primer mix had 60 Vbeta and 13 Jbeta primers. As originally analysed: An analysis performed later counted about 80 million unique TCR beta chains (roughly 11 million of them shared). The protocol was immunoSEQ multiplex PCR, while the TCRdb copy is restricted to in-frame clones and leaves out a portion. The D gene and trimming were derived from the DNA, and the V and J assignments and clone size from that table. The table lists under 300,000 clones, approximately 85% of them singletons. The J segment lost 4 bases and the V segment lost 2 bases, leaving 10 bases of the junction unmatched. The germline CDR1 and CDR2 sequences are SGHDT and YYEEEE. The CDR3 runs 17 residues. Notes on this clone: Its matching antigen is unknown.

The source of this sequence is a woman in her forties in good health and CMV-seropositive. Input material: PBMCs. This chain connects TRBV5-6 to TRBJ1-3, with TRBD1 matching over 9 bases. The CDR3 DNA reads TGTGCCAGCAGCTTCAGGACAGGGGTTTCGGCGGGAAACACCATATATTTT. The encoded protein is CASSFRTGVSAGNTIYF.